This is a list of T cell receptor beta chains from one sample in a study of PD-L1 blockade in urothelial cancer. Only in-frame clones appear in the TCRdb table, and some are missing; sequencing was by immunoSEQ multiplex PCR. Of 85,000 to 90,000 clones listed, 85% to 90% are singletons. The starting material was PBMCs, obtained around atezolizumab (anti-PD-L1) treatment. These receptors were taken from a man aged 60 to 69 with urothelial cancer. The CDR3 runs from the conserved cysteine through the conserved F or W. The D gene is left open where the match is weak. Size is stated for part of the rows, as once, few or many counts, or as a class when the clone is expanded.

clone_size	d_call	v_call	cdr3_length	j_call	cdr3_aa	cdr3_nt
once	TRBD1	TRBV11-1	15	TRBJ2-7	CASSPRTGYSYEQYF	TGTGCCAGCAGCCCAAGGACAGGTTACTCCTACGAGCAGTACTTC
.	.	TRBV6-1	13	TRBJ1-5	CASSGTSVEPQHF	TGTGCCAGCAGTGGCACCTCGGTAGAGCCCCAGCATTTT
.	.	TRBV27	12	TRBJ2-5	CATRDRQETQYF	TGTGCCACTCGGGATCGACAAGAGACCCAGTACTTC
.	.	TRBV30	14	TRBJ1-2	CAWSVQGSNYGYTF	TGTGCCTGGAGTGTCCAGGGATCAAACTATGGCTACACCTTC
.	TRBD1	TRBV5-1	15	TRBJ2-7	CASSLGGTGVVEQYF	TGCGCCAGCAGCTTGGGTGGGACAGGGGTTGTCGAGCAGTACTTC
.	.	TRBV7-3	13	TRBJ1-2	CASSPHSNYGYTF	TGTGCCAGCAGCCCCCATTCAAACTATGGCTACACCTTC
.	TRBD1	TRBV19	15	TRBJ1-4	CASSTTRNRGEKLFF	TGTGCCAGTAGTACCACGAGGAACAGGGGAGAAAAACTGTTTTTT
.	TRBD2	TRBV9	15	TRBJ2-3	CASSPPGRERDTQYF	TGTGCCAGCAGCCCTCCCGGGCGGGAGCGGGATACGCAGTATTTT
.	TRBD1	TRBV7-9	14	TRBJ1-4	CASNGAGGGEKLFF	TGTGCCAGCAATGGTGCAGGGGGCGGTGAAAAACTGTTTTTT
.	.	TRBV10-3	11	TRBJ2-3	CAITVADTQYF	TGTGCCATCACGGTCGCAGATACGCAGTATTTT
.	.	TRBV27	15	TRBJ1-3	CASSIQGRSGNTIYF	TGTGCCAGCAGTATACAGGGCCGCTCTGGAAACACCATATATTTT
once	TRBD2	TRBV7-9	14	TRBJ2-7	CASSPAGSYHEQYF	TGTGCCAGCAGTCCAGCGGGGTCTTACCACGAGCAGTACTTC